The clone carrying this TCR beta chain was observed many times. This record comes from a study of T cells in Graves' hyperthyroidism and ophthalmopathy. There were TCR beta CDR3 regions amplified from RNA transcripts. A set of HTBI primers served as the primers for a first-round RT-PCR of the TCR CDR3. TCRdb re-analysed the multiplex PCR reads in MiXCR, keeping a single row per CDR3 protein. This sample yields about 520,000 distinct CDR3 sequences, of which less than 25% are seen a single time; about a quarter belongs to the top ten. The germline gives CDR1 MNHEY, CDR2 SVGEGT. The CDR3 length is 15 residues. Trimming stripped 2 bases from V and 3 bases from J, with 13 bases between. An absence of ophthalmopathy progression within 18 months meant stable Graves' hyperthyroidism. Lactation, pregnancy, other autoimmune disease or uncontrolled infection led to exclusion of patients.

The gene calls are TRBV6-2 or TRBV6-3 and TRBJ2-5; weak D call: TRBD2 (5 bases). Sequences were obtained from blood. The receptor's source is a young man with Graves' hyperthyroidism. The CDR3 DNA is TGTGCCAGCAGTTACCCCCGGGGTATCGAAGAGACCCAGTACTTC. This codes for CASSYPRGIEETQYF.